These T cell receptor beta chains were read from a single sample in a study of blood T cell repertoires in COVID-19. The repertoire was sequenced with immunoSEQ multiplex PCR; TCRdb's copy has only in-frame clones and lacks some. In the table there are approximately 28,000 clones, roughly 80% of which are singletons. The material sequenced was peripheral blood. Receptors originate from a woman aged 60-75 years with acute or convalescent COVID-19. CDR3s include the opening cysteine and the closing phenylalanine or tryptophan. D genes are given only for firm matches. Clone size is not always given. Where it is, it says once, few, many or a class for expanded clones.

d_gene,v_gene,j_gene,abundance,CDR3nt,CDR3aa
TRBD2,TRBV9,TRBJ2-3,.,TGTGCCAGCACCGGCGGGGGGTCGGATACGCAGTATTTT,CASTGGGSDTQYF
.,TRBV5-1,TRBJ1-1,.,TGCGCCAGCAGCTTAGTAGGGGACAAAGGCACTGAAGCTTTCTTT,CASSLVGDKGTEAFF
.,TRBV20-1,TRBJ1-4,.,TGCAGTGCTAGCTATAATGAAAAACTGTTTTTT,CSASYNEKLFF
TRBD1,TRBV27,TRBJ2-3,.,TGTGCCAGCAGTTTATCCGGGACAGGCCTAGGGGCTTACACAGATACGCAGTATTTT,CASSLSGTGLGAYTDTQYF
TRBD1,TRBV28,TRBJ1-2,once,TGTGCCAGCAGTCCCAGGGGGCGGGGGTTGAACTATGGCTACACCTTC,CASSPRGRGLNYGYTF
TRBD1,TRBV28,TRBJ2-7,.,TGTGCCAGCAGCCCAACCGGGACAGGCGCCTACGAGCAGTACTTC,CASSPTGTGAYEQYF
.,TRBV3-1/TRBV3-2,TRBJ1-1,.,TGTGCCAGCAGCCAAGAGTACACAAGAAACACTGAAGCTTTCTTT,CASSQEYTRNTEAFF
.,TRBV11-3,TRBJ1-3,.,TGTGCCAGCAGCCCATCCCCAGGAAACACCATATATTTT,CASSPSPGNTIYF
.,TRBV7-9,TRBJ1-6,.,TGTGCCAGCAGCTTAGCTACGGGAAATTCACCCCTCCACTTT,CASSLATGNSPLHF
TRBD2,TRBV10-3,TRBJ2-7,many,TGTGCCATAGGGGGAATACTAGCGGGCCCCTACGAGCAGTACTTC,CAIGGILAGPYEQYF
TRBD1,TRBV18,TRBJ1-2,.,TGTGCCAGCTCACCAGGGGCAGGGGGCTCTGGTGGCTACACCTTC,CASSPGAGGSGGYTF
TRBD1,TRBV30,TRBJ1-2,few,TGTGCCTGGAGTCCCACAGGGGTTAGTGGAGTTTCTACCCATGGCTACACCTTC,CAWSPTGVSGVSTHGYTF
TRBD1,TRBV4-1,TRBJ2-3,.,TGCGCCAGCAGCACAGGGACAGCTAGCACAGATACGCAGTATTTT,CASSTGTASTDTQYF
TRBD1,TRBV28,TRBJ1-2,many,TGTGCCAGCTCTCCGGCAGGGGGTGACTATGGCTACACCTTC,CASSPAGGDYGYTF
.,TRBV6-1,TRBJ2-3,.,TGTGCCAGCAGTGACAGGGGACGCACAGATACGCAGTATTTT,CASSDRGRTDTQYF
TRBD1,TRBV4-1,TRBJ1-4,.,TGCGCCAGCAGCCAATCCTTGACAGGGGCGGGCGAAAAACTGTTTTTT,CASSQSLTGAGEKLFF
TRBD1,TRBV15,TRBJ2-1,.,TGTGCCACCAGCAGGTCAAGGGGGACAGGCAACAATGAGCAGTTCTTC,CATSRSRGTGNNEQFF
.,TRBV3-1/TRBV3-2,TRBJ2-6,.,TGTGCCAGCAGCCAAGATTTAGCCTCTGGGGCCAACGTCCTGACTTTC,CASSQDLASGANVLTF
TRBD1,TRBV6-5,TRBJ2-7,.,TGTGCCAGCAGTTACCGGGGACAGGCCTGGGACGAGCAGTACTTC,CASSYRGQAWDEQYF
.,TRBV28,TRBJ1-5,.,TGTGCCAGCAGAGGACTCCCTGCCAATCAGCCCCAGCATTTT,CASRGLPANQPQHF
TRBD1,TRBV5-1,TRBJ1-2,.,TGCGCCAGCAGCACCGGGACAGCTAACTATGGCTACACCTTC,CASSTGTANYGYTF
.,TRBV12-3/TRBV12-4,TRBJ2-5,.,TGTGCCATCGGGGACTCACGAGGAGAGACCCAGTACTTC,CAIGDSRGETQYF
TRBD2,TRBV5-1,TRBJ2-7,.,TGCGCCAGCAGCTTGTTGATCGATCCAGGGAGGGACGAGCAGTACTTC,CASSLLIDPGRDEQYF
.,TRBV7-6,TRBJ2-5,.,TGTGCCAGCAGCCCAGCAGGACATCTTGAAGAGACCCAGTACTTC,CASSPAGHLEETQYF
TRBD1,TRBV19,TRBJ2-7,.,TGTGCCAGCAGTACCGAAGCCGGGACAGGGAGTGAGCAGTACTTC,CASSTEAGTGSEQYF
TRBD1,TRBV5-5,TRBJ2-5,.,TGTGCCAGCAGCCGACAGGGGATTGGCGAGACCCAGTACTTC,CASSRQGIGETQYF
.,TRBV7-8,TRBJ2-5,.,TGTGCCAGCAGCTTAGGTCTTCAGGGGCTGTACCAAGAGACCCAGTACTTC,CASSLGLQGLYQETQYF
.,TRBV7-9,TRBJ1-1,.,TGTGCCAGCAGCCTTGGTAGATCGAACACTGAAGCTTTCTTT,CASSLGRSNTEAFF
TRBD2,TRBV2,TRBJ2-3,.,TGTGCCAGCAGCGACCTGGGACTAGCGGGGGTGCAGGATACGCAGTATTTT,CASSDLGLAGVQDTQYF
.,TRBV3-1/TRBV3-2,TRBJ1-6,.,TGTGCCAGCAGCTGTCTCCGTCCCATCATACATCATAATTCACCCCTCCACTTT,CASSCLRPIIHHNSPLHF
TRBD1,TRBV5-1,TRBJ2-5,.,TGCGCCAGCACCGGACAGGGGGCGACACTCGGAGAGACCCAGTACTTC,CASTGQGATLGETQYF
TRBD1,TRBV25-1,TRBJ2-1,.,TGTGCCAGCATGCGTACCGGGACAGGATCCTACAATGAGCAGTTCTTC,CASMRTGTGSYNEQFF
.,TRBV3-1/TRBV3-2,TRBJ2-7,.,TGTGCCAGCAGCCCTTCGGGGGTTAGTGGGGGCGAGCAGTACTTC,CASSPSGVSGGEQYF
TRBD1,TRBV7-2,TRBJ2-4,.,TGTGCCAGCAGCCAGGACAGGGGGCGGTACAAAAACATTCAGTACTTC,CASSQDRGRYKNIQYF
.,TRBV28,TRBJ1-2,.,TGTGCCAGCAGAAGCGTCGGACTCTATGGCTACACCTTC,CASRSVGLYGYTF
.,TRBV18,TRBJ2-7,.,TGTGCCAGCTCCGTCGGTGCGTCCTACGAGCAGTACTTC,CASSVGASYEQYF
TRBD1,TRBV19,TRBJ2-7,.,TGTGCCAGTAGTACCTATCCAGGGGGTCCCTACGAGCAGTACTTC,CASSTYPGGPYEQYF
TRBD2,TRBV9,TRBJ2-3,once,TGTGCCAGCAACCTAGCGGGGGGGCTTGCAGATACGCAGTATTTT,CASNLAGGLADTQYF
TRBD1,TRBV18,TRBJ1-2,.,TGTGCCAGCTCACCACAAGGGGGCCTCTTGGATGGCTACACCTTC,CASSPQGGLLDGYTF
TRBD1,TRBV3-1/TRBV3-2,TRBJ2-5,.,TGTGCCAGCAGCCCCAGCCTCACAGGGGTGGAAGAGACCCAGTACTTC,CASSPSLTGVEETQYF
TRBD2,TRBV9,TRBJ2-3,.,TGTGCCAGCAGCGTCGACCCGGGACTAGCGGGGGGGCGGGATACGCAGTATTTT,CASSVDPGLAGGRDTQYF
TRBD1,TRBV18,TRBJ2-7,.,TGTGCCAGCTCACCCGGACAGGGGTCCTACGAGCAGTACTTC,CASSPGQGSYEQYF
.,TRBV29-1,TRBJ1-1,.,TGCAGCGCCCGGACAGACCAGAACACTGAAGCTTTCTTT,CSARTDQNTEAFF
.,TRBV7-2,TRBJ1-6,.,TGTGCCAGCAGCTTCCTGAGAAATTCACCCCTCCACTTT,CASSFLRNSPLHF
TRBD1,TRBV5-1,TRBJ1-1,few,TGCGCCAGCAATAGGGACAGCACTTCTACTGAAGCTTTCTTT,CASNRDSTSTEAFF
.,TRBV6-5,TRBJ1-2,.,TGTGCCAGTTGCGGCAGAGCCTATGGCTACACCTTC,CASCGRAYGYTF